Sequencing of this TCR beta chain was carried out in a study of CD8+CD57+ T cells in acquired aplastic anemia. Study overall: On average, sorted CD4+ and CD8+ cells gave 3 to 3.5 ug of DNA. Study-wide points: CD8+ Simpson's diversity showed no significant patient-control difference. Patients and controls turned out to have roughly 31 CD8+ CDR3 sequences in common.

On this clonotype itself: Its antigen is unidentified.

With V trimmed by 5 bases and J by 5 bases, 2 bases remained unmatched. The CDR3 is 12 residues long. The germline V gene has CDR1 DFQATT and CDR2 SNEGSKA (reference sequence). Patients selected for sequencing had displayed CD8+CD57+ cell expansion by flow cytometry. Severe acquired aplastic anemia was diagnosed in all patients. Genomic DNA served as template for TCR beta VDJ and CDR3 profiling. TCRdb processed the reads anew with MiXCR; each CDR3 protein has one entry. The sample carries approximately 150,000 distinct CDR3 sequences, 60% to 80% recorded once. Sequencing was carried out using sorted CD4+, CD8+, or CD8+CD57+ T cells (not recorded which) from PBMCs. This TCR was recovered from a human donor with aplastic anemia. The V gene is TRBV20-1, the J gene TRBJ2-2; 7 nucleotides match TRBD1. The CDR3 DNA reads TGCAGTGCTTTGACAGGGACCGGGGAGCTGTTTTTT. Protein: CSALTGTGELFF.